The 24 T cell receptor beta chains in this list originate from one sample, sequenced in a study of blood T cell repertoires in COVID-19. TCRdb keeps only in-frame clones here, not all; method: immunoSEQ multiplex PCR. The sample records roughly 150,000 clones, about 88% being singletons. Material: peripheral blood. Receptors were obtained from a man in his 60s with active or convalescent COVID-19.

This clone was seen a single time. This rearrangement joins TRBV9 to TRBJ2-7; 9 nucleotides match TRBD1. V gave up 4 bases and J gave up 5 bases; unmatched junction bases: 1. CDR1 and CDR2 (germline): SGDLS, YYNGEE. This CDR3 spans 12 amino acids. The CDR3 DNA sequence: TGTGCCAGCAGCCGGACAGGGGACGAGCAGTACTTC. Amino acids: CASSRTGDEQYF.

V is TRBV5-8 and J is TRBJ1-4; D uncertain. Trimming pared 0 bases from V and 0 bases from J, leaving 6 bases between. The CDR3 loop spans 15 amino acids. The germline V gene encodes CDR1 SGHTS and CDR2 YDEGEE. CDR3 sequence: CASSLGGSTNEKLFF. The DNA for the CDR3 is TGTGCCAGCAGCTTGGGCGGTTCAACTAATGAAAAACTGTTTTTT. The variable domain in full, with the rest retrieved from reference TRBV5-8 and TRBJ1-4, is EAGVTQSPTHLIKTRGQQATLRCSPISGHTSVYWYQQALGLGLQFLLWYDEGEERNRGNFPPRFSGRQFPNYSSELNVNALELEDSALYLCASSLGGSTNEKLFFGSGTQLSVL.

The chain links TRBV6-5 to TRBJ2-7; no clear D gene. The germline V and J ends were trimmed by 6 bases and 1 base, with 10 bases remaining between them. CDR3 length: 13 amino acids. Germline V gene sequence: CDR1 MNHEY, CDR2 SVGAGI. Here the CDR3 reads CASSQASSYEQYF. CDR3 sequence (DNA): TGTGCCAGCAGCCAGGCCAGTTCCTACGAGCAGTACTTC.

The gene calls are TRBV6-5 and TRBJ1-2, with D unresolved. Germline CDR1 MNHEY, CDR2 SVGAGI. Trimming left V 5 bases short and J 5 bases short, with 6 bases between. This CDR3 has 11 residues. In DNA form, the CDR3 reads TGTGCCAGCAGTACAATATATGGCTACACCTTC. As protein: CASSTIYGYTF.

The chain recombines TRBV27 with TRBJ1-1; D call uncertain. The V and J ends lost 2 bases and 6 bases respectively, with 13 bases between them. This CDR3 contains 14 residues. Germline assignment: CDR1 MNHEY and CDR2 SMNVEV (reference sequence). CDR3 protein: CASSLAAREAEAFF. The CDR3 DNA reads TGTGCCAGCAGTTTAGCGGCCAGAGAGGCTGAAGCTTTCTTT.

V and J are TRBV18 and TRBJ1-2; D is perhaps TRBD1 (5 bases). Trimming stripped 4 bases from V and 0 bases from J, with 12 bases between. The CDR3 runs to 15 residues. CDR1 and CDR2 from the germline V gene are KGHSH and LQKENI. CDR3 bases: TGTGCCAGCTCACTTGAAACAGGAACTAACTATGGCTACACCTTC. This gives the protein CASSLETGTNYGYTF.

The chain is built from TRBV5-5 and TRBJ1-5; D gene uncertain. CDR3 size: 14 residues. Between the trimmed V and J ends, which lost 3 bases and 0 bases, there was a span of 7 bases. In germline, CDR1 is SGHKS, CDR2 YYEKEE (reference sequence). The CDR3 reads CASSYRDSNQPQHF. The CDR3 DNA sequence: TGTGCCAGCAGCTACCGCGATAGCAATCAGCCCCAGCATTTT.

This chain connects TRBV15 to TRBJ1-3; D is unresolved. This CDR3 has 16 residues. The germline V gene has CDR1 LNHNV and CDR2 YYDKDF (reference sequence). V dropped 0 bases and J dropped 0 bases, with 9 bases sitting between them. The CDR3 is CATSRDATNSGNTIYF. In DNA form, the CDR3 reads TGTGCCACCAGCAGAGATGCCACAAACTCTGGAAACACCATATATTTT. Full variable domain (remainder filled in from reference TRBV15 and TRBJ1-3): DAMVIQNPRYQVTQFGKPVTLSCSQTLNHNVMYWYQQKSSQAPKLLFHYYDKDFNNEADTPDNFQSRRPNTSFCFLDIRSPGLGDTAMYLCATSRDATNSGNTIYFGEGSWLTVV.

This clone has only one observation. The chain combines TRBV12-2 with TRBJ1-1; TRBD1 was called by the table and not checked on the DNA. TRBV12-2 is a recognized pseudogene. The CDR3 has 18 residues. The CDR3 protein is CASRLTRWDRKMNTEAFF. As DNA, the CDR3 is TGTGCAAGTCGCTTAACCAGGTGGGACAGAAAGATGAACACTGAAGCTTTCTTT.

CDR3 residues: CATSTPELAGEGVRTPDTQYF. DNA of the CDR3: TGTGCCACCAGCACCCCCGAGCTAGCGGGGGAAGGGGTAAGGACCCCAGATACGCAGTATTTT. This chain uses TRBV15 with TRBJ2-3, with TRBD2 identical over 10 bases. CDR3 length equals 21 residues. J was trimmed by 4 bases and V by 4 bases; bases with no gene match: 23. Germline V gene lookup returns CDR1 LNHNV and CDR2 YYDKDF (reference sequence).

The chain joins TRBV4-2 to TRBJ2-1; D might be TRBD1 (6 bases). V was shortened by 1 base and J by 1 base, with 11 bases between the two germline ends. CDR1 is LGHNA, CDR2 YNFKEQ, per germline. The CDR3 loop spans 16 amino acids. The CDR3, as DNA: TGTGCCAGCAGCCAAGCAGGGGACCCATCCTACAATGAGCAGTTCTTC. This sequence encodes CASSQAGDPSYNEQFF.

The CDR3 loop is CASTQGISYEQYF. The CDR3 region has the DNA TGTGCCAGCACTCAGGGGATCTCCTACGAGCAGTACTTC. This chain links TRBV12-3 or TRBV12-4 with TRBJ2-7; D perhaps matches TRBD1 (6 bases). Trimming stripped 7 bases from V and 0 bases from J, with 10 bases between. The CDR3 runs 13 residues.

J is TRBJ2-3 and V is TRBV5-5, with a tentative D call TRBD1 (6 bases). This CDR3 has 14 residues. Germline V gene sequence: CDR1 SGHKS, CDR2 YYEKEE (reference sequence). The V end was cut by 4 bases, the J end by 6 bases, with 15 bases between. The chain's CDR3 is CASSRVIGGDTQYF. CDR3 nucleotides: TGTGCCAGCAGCCGGGTTATAGGGGGTGATACGCAGTATTTT.

J is TRBJ1-2 and V is TRBV6-1; D unclear. The germline CDR1 and CDR2 sequences are MNHNS and SASEGT. Trimming pared 3 bases from V and 2 bases from J, leaving 13 bases between. CDR3 length equals 15 residues. DNA for the CDR3: TGTGCCAGCAGTGATGGCCGGCAGCGAAACTATGGCTACACCTTC. Amino acids: CASSDGRQRNYGYTF.

The chain joins TRBV27 to TRBJ1-4; 8 nucleotides match TRBD1. This CDR3 is built from 16 residues. Germline V gene data show CDR1 as MNHEY and CDR2 as SMNVEV (reference sequence). J gave up 6 bases and V 5 bases, and 11 bases lay outside the gene matches. The CDR3 DNA sequence: TGTGCCAGCAGTACAGGGGGGTATGGGGCCGATGAAAAACTGTTTTTT. This codes for CASSTGGYGADEKLFF.

The J gene is TRBJ2-1, the V gene TRBV19, with 7 bases that match TRBD1. V trimming: 3 bases; J trimming: 4 bases; junction bases outside the gene matches: 3. Per germline, CDR1 LNHDA and CDR2 SQIVND (reference sequence). The CDR3 is 14 residues long. For the CDR3, the DNA is TGTGCCAGTAGTATCGAGACAGGGTACAATGAGCAGTTCTTC. Translated: CASSIETGYNEQFF. The entire variable domain, with the rest obtained from reference TRBV19 and TRBJ2-1, is as follows: DGGITQSPKYLFRKEGQNVTLSCEQNLNHDAMYWYRQDPGQGLRLIYYSQIVNDFQKGDIAEGYSVSREKKESFPLTVTSAQKNPTAFYLCASSIETGYNEQFFGPGTRLTVL.

This clone was picked up a small number of times. J is TRBJ1-2 and V is TRBV5-1; 7 bases agree with TRBD1. The V gene end was trimmed by 4 bases and the J gene end by 6 bases; junction bases not matched to a gene: 15. This CDR3 has 16 residues. The germline V gene encodes CDR1 SGHRS and CDR2 YFSETQ. The CDR3 DNA is TGCGCCAGCAGCGCTACGCCCGGGACAGACGGGAATGGCTACACCTTC. Translation: CASSATPGTDGNGYTF. Full variable domain (missing parts from reference TRBV5-1 and TRBJ1-2): KAGVTQTPRYLIKTRGQQVTLSCSPISGHRSVSWYQQTPGQGLQFLFEYFSETQRNKGNFPGRFSGRQFSNSRSEMNVSTLELGDSALYLCASSATPGTDGNGYTFGSGTRLTVV.

The genes are TRBV27 and TRBJ1-1; 12 nucleotides match TRBD1. CDR1 is MNHEY and CDR2 is SMNVEV in the germline V gene (reference sequence). The CDR3 has 14 amino acids. Trimming removed 9 bases from V and 4 bases from J; junction bases left unmatched: 6. CDR3 protein: CASSTGQGATEAFF. In DNA form, the CDR3 reads TGTGCCAGTTCCACGGGACAGGGGGCCACTGAAGCTTTCTTT.

The V call is TRBV4-1, the J call TRBJ2-6; D might be TRBD1 (7 bases). Between the trimmed V and J ends, which lost 4 bases and 0 bases, there was a span of 13 bases. In germline, CDR1 is MGHRA, CDR2 YSYEKL. The CDR3 is made up of 17 amino acids. CDR3 loop: CASSPRGQTSGANVLTF. The CDR3 DNA sequence: TGCGCCAGCAGCCCGCGGGGACAGACCTCTGGGGCCAACGTCCTGACTTTC.

The genes are TRBV11-2 and TRBJ2-1, with 15 bases that match TRBD2. Germline V CDR1 and CDR2: SGHAT, FQNNGV. The CDR3 totals 18 residues. Trimming cost V 1 base and J 9 bases; bases outside gene matches: 10. In DNA, the CDR3 is TGTGCCAGCAGCTTAGTATGGACTAGCGGGAGGGCTGGCCCTGAGCAGTTCTTC. Protein product: CASSLVWTSGRAGPEQFF.

The chain recombines TRBV5-1 with TRBJ2-7; D gene uncertain. Germline V gene lookup returns CDR1 SGHRS and CDR2 YFSETQ. Trimming removed 5 bases from V and 0 bases from J, with 9 bases in between. The CDR3 totals 13 residues. CDR3 protein: CASRREDSYEQYF. The DNA of the CDR3 is TGCGCCAGCAGAAGAGAGGACTCCTACGAGCAGTACTTC.

The genes are TRBV27 and TRBJ1-5, with 7 positions matching TRBD1. The germline gives CDR1 MNHEY, CDR2 SMNVEV (reference sequence). The CDR3 is made up of 16 amino acids. V gave up 4 bases and J gave up 3 bases; unmatched junction bases: 9. The CDR3 is CASSYTGAGINQPQHF. CDR3 nucleotide sequence: TGTGCCAGCAGTTACACAGGGGCTGGAATCAATCAGCCCCAGCATTTT.

The CDR3, as DNA: TGCAGCGTACAGGGAAGCGGCACTGAAGCTTTCTTT. Amino acid sequence: CSVQGSGTEAFF. This chain links TRBV29-1 with TRBJ1-1, with D tentatively TRBD1 (6 bases). The germline V gene has CDR1 SQVTM and CDR2 ANQGSEA. There are 12 residues in the CDR3. The ends were cut back, 6 bases at V and 4 bases at J, with 12 bases in the middle.

The chain couples TRBV10-3 to TRBJ2-7; 12 nucleotides line up with TRBD2. The junction had 8 bases not matched to a gene; V was cut back by 5 bases and J by 6 bases. Germline CDR1 ENHRY, CDR2 SYGVKD. The CDR3 spans 15 residues. The CDR3 reads CAISLSSGRAGEQYF. For the CDR3, the DNA is TGTGCCATCAGTTTATCTAGCGGGAGGGCTGGCGAGCAGTACTTC.